These T cell receptor beta chains were read from a single sample in a study of T cell repertoires in cytomegalovirus infection. TCRdb used MiXCR to reprocess the reads, holding one entry per CDR3 protein. In the table there are some 150,000 distinct CDR3 sequences, 23% of which are singletons. Material for sequencing was PBMCs. The source is a human donor in good health (CMV status not recorded). Some clones in this sample may be carry-over from other donors' samples. CDR3s include the opening cysteine and the closing phenylalanine or tryptophan. The D gene is left open where the match is weak. Only some rows state a clone size, as once, few, many or a class for expanded clones.

V,J,D,size,length,CDR3,DNA
TRBV2,TRBJ1-2,TRBD1,few,14,CAILKRDSNYGYTF,TGTGCCATCCTAAAACGGGACAGTAACTATGGCTACACCTTC
TRBV7-8,TRBJ2-1,TRBD2,many,15,CASSPGTSGSSEQFF,TGTGCCAGCAGCCCGGGGACTAGCGGGAGTTCTGAGCAGTTCTTC
TRBV19,TRBJ1-5,-,medium-sized,13,CASSIRLNQPQHF,TGTGCCAGTAGTATAAGACTCAATCAGCCCCAGCATTTT
TRBV10-3,TRBJ2-1,-,-,13,CAISVLGYNEQFF,TGTGCCATCAGTGTGCTAGGCTACAATGAGCAGTTCTTC
TRBV12-3/TRBV12-4,TRBJ2-1,TRBD2,-,16,CASRIIAGGLVDEQFF,TGTGCCAGCAGAATTATAGCGGGAGGGCTAGTGGATGAGCAGTTCTTC
TRBV7-8,TRBJ2-5,TRBD2,medium-sized,15,CASSSTSGSSETQYF,TGTGCCAGCAGCTCCACTAGCGGGAGCTCCGAGACCCAGTACTTC
TRBV7-2,TRBJ1-4,-,many,15,CASSTGPVTNEKLFF,TGTGCCAGCAGCACGGGACCCGTCACTAATGAAAAACTGTTTTTT
TRBV28,TRBJ1-2,TRBD1,few,18,CASSPRSGGAVRDYGYTF,TGTGCCAGCAGTCCGAGGTCAGGGGGCGCAGTCAGGGACTATGGCTACACCTTC
TRBV6-2/TRBV6-3,TRBJ2-1,TRBD2,few,16,CASSAAGLAGNNEQFF,TGTGCCAGCAGTGCCGCGGGACTAGCGGGAAACAATGAGCAGTTCTTC
TRBV28,TRBJ2-3,-,-,14,CASEVASSTDTQYF,TGTGCCAGCGAAGTCGCGTCATCCACAGATACGCAGTATTTT
TRBV7-8,TRBJ2-1,-,many,15,CASSLEGGRNNEQFF,TGTGCCAGCAGCTTAGAAGGAGGACGGAACAATGAGCAGTTCTTC
TRBV7-6,TRBJ2-1,TRBD2,many,15,CASSRASGDYNEQFF,TGTGCCAGCAGCCGCGCTAGCGGGGACTACAATGAGCAGTTCTTC
TRBV6-5,TRBJ2-5,-,many,11,CASSYSETQYF,TGTGCCAGCAGTTACTCCGAGACCCAGTACTTC
TRBV7-6,TRBJ2-1,TRBD2,-,16,CASSQAGTSGGDEQFF,TGTGCCAGCAGCCAGGCGGGGACTAGCGGGGGGGATGAGCAGTTCTTC
TRBV19,TRBJ2-2,TRBD2,-,15,CASQLAGVRTGELFF,TGTGCCAGTCAGCTAGCGGGAGTGAGGACCGGGGAGCTGTTTTTT
TRBV29-1,TRBJ2-1,TRBD1,few,13,CSVAWDSYNEQFF,TGCAGCGTTGCCTGGGACAGTTACAATGAGCAGTTCTTC
TRBV7-9,TRBJ1-1,-,-,13,CASSLAHATEAFF,TGTGCCAGCAGCTTAGCGCACGCCACTGAAGCTTTCTTT
TRBV20-1,TRBJ2-1,-,many,13,CSGQGLSYNEQFF,TGCAGTGGGCAGGGTTTATCCTACAATGAGCAGTTCTTC
TRBV7-2,TRBJ2-1,-,many,13,CASSLGAWNEQFF,TGTGCCAGCAGCTTAGGGGCCTGGAATGAGCAGTTCTTC
TRBV9,TRBJ2-7,-,few,14,CASSHDSLGNEQYF,TGTGCCAGCAGTCATGACAGTTTGGGAAACGAGCAGTACTTC
TRBV7-2,TRBJ2-7,TRBD1,many,15,CASSWGQQFSYEQYF,TGTGCCAGCAGCTGGGGACAGCAATTCTCCTACGAGCAGTACTTC
TRBV9,TRBJ1-2,TRBD1,-,13,CASSGTGVLGYTF,TGTGCCAGCAGCGGGACAGGCGTCCTTGGCTACACCTTC
TRBV28,TRBJ2-5,TRBD1,many,17,CASSLWDSSLSEVAQYF,TGTGCCAGCAGTTTGTGGGACAGCTCCCTCTCCGAGGTGGCCCAGTACTTC
TRBV20-1,TRBJ1-2,-,-,15,CSAREGSGTNYGYTF,TGCAGTGCTAGAGAGGGCTCCGGGACAAACTATGGCTACACCTTC
TRBV12-3/TRBV12-4,TRBJ2-7,-,-,12,CASSSTGYEQYF,TGTGCCAGCAGTTCCACGGGGTACGAGCAGTACTTC
TRBV5-6,TRBJ2-1,TRBD2,many,17,CASSLGTRQSSYNEQFF,TGTGCCAGCAGCTTAGGGACTAGACAAAGCTCCTACAATGAGCAGTTCTTC
TRBV30,TRBJ2-1,-,-,13,CAWRGVHGNEQFF,TGTGCCTGGAGGGGGGTACATGGCAATGAGCAGTTCTTC
TRBV5-1,TRBJ2-5,-,many,16,CASRDTSVGFYETQYF,TGCGCCAGCAGGGATACTTCCGTCGGATTTTACGAGACCCAGTACTTC
TRBV7-6,TRBJ1-3,TRBD1,few,17,CASSFPVTGAGGNTIYF,TGTGCCAGCAGCTTCCCCGTGACAGGGGCGGGAGGAAACACCATATATTTT
TRBV28,TRBJ2-3,TRBD2,-,18,CASSIDEFSGRARDTQYF,TGTGCCAGCAGTATCGATGAATTTAGCGGGAGGGCCAGAGATACGCAGTATTTT
TRBV7-9,TRBJ2-7,-,few,15,CASSLDTGFTYEQYF,TGTGCCAGCAGCTTAGACACCGGGTTCACCTACGAGCAGTACTTC
TRBV7-6,TRBJ2-5,-,many,14,CASSSQGNRETQYF,TGTGCCAGCAGCTCCCAGGGGAATAGGGAGACCCAGTACTTC
TRBV7-8,TRBJ1-2,-,many,14,CASSLGADVYGYTF,TGTGCCAGCAGCTTAGGGGCGGACGTTTATGGCTACACCTTC
TRBV6-5,TRBJ2-1,-,many,11,CASSHNNEQFF,TGTGCCAGCAGTCATAACAATGAGCAGTTCTTC
TRBV28,TRBJ2-1,TRBD2,few,14,CASSFVGGRDEQFF,TGTGCCAGCAGTTTCGTGGGAGGGAGGGATGAGCAGTTCTTC
TRBV30,TRBJ2-7,-,-,12,CAWSVSPYEQYF,TGTGCCTGGAGTGTAAGTCCCTACGAGCAGTACTTC
TRBV7-7,TRBJ2-1,-,few,14,CASSPAGIYNEQFF,TGTGCTAGCAGCCCAGCAGGGATCTACAATGAGCAGTTCTTC
TRBV2,TRBJ2-5,TRBD1,few,14,CASTTGGPQETQYF,TGTGCCAGCACTACAGGGGGACCACAAGAGACCCAGTACTTC
TRBV20-1,TRBJ1-1,-,once,16,CSARTGSSIMNTEAFF,TGCAGTGCCCGGACCGGGTCCTCCATTATGAACACTGAAGCTTTCTTT
TRBV7-2,TRBJ1-4,-,many,14,CASSLGQFNEKLFF,TGTGCCAGCAGCTTAGGACAGTTTAATGAAAAACTGTTTTTT
TRBV19,TRBJ1-5,-,-,16,CASSTNQGRSNQPQHF,TGTGCCAGTAGTACCAACCAGGGGCGCAGCAATCAGCCCCAGCATTTT
TRBV2,TRBJ2-3,TRBD1,few,14,CASTLDRTTDTQYF,TGTGCCAGCACTTTGGACAGGACCACAGATACGCAGTATTTT
TRBV7-9,TRBJ2-7,-,few,13,CASSLERDFLQYF,TGTGCCAGCAGCTTAGAGAGGGACTTTCTGCAGTACTTC